The subject of this entry is one TCR beta chain. What it recognizes is unknown. The PCR made use of 60 Vbeta and 13 Jbeta primers. Method: immunoSEQ multiplex PCR; TCRdb's copy keeps in-frame clones and lacks some. The sample includes under 150,000 clones, 70% to 90% seen only once; the top ten take 2% to 3%. These data come from a study of cytomegalovirus exposure and HLA in healthy donors. Study-wide results and limits: Several V segments, TRBV6-2 and TRBV6-3 among them, could not be told apart and were dropped. According to an earlier analysis, most TCR beta V segments yielded productive rearrangements about 87% or about 30% of the time.

The ends were cut back, 6 bases at V and 5 bases at J, with 16 bases in the middle. The CDR3 length is 14 residues. Germline V gene data show CDR1 as SGHVS and CDR2 as FQNEAQ. Sequenced input: PBMCs. The chain links TRBV7-8 to TRBJ2-5; the D is unclear. The TCR sequence derives from a man aged 45-60 years in good health and CMV-seronegative. The CDR3 protein is CASRPSFSSETQYF. The CDR3 region has the DNA TGTGCCAGCAGACCTAGTTTTTCGAGTGAGACCCAGTACTTC.